A selection of T cell receptor beta chains follows, all from one sample in a study of cytomegalovirus exposure and HLA in healthy donors. This table comes from immunoSEQ multiplex PCR, and its TCRdb copy is limited to in-frame clones, with some not included. The profile shows about 160,000 clones, about 88% of them singletons. The sample was PBMCs. Receptor source: a man younger than 35 in good health and CMV-seronegative. Each CDR3 is given with its conserved first and last residue. A D gene is named only where the DNA matches it firmly. Size values are once, few and many counts, or a class for expanded clones, and some rows have none.

j_call v_call clone_size d_call cdr3_nt cdr3_aa
TRBJ1-2 TRBV14 NA NA TGTGCCAGCAGCCACAGGGATCGCCGCGGCTACACCTTC CASSHRDRRGYTF
TRBJ1-2 TRBV5-6 NA NA TGTGCCAGTCAACAGGGTGGCTATGGCTACACCTTC CASQQGGYGYTF
TRBJ2-5 TRBV25-1 NA NA TGTGCCAGCAGGGCGGGGTCGGAGACCCAGTACTTC CASRAGSETQYF
TRBJ1-2 TRBV28 NA NA TGTGCCAGCAGTTTGGGCAGGGAAATAAACTATGGCTACACCTTC CASSLGREINYGYTF
TRBJ2-7 TRBV27 NA TRBD1 TGTGCCAGCAGTTTTGGTGGGACAGGGGGCTTCGAGCAGTACTTC CASSFGGTGGFEQYF
TRBJ2-7 TRBV4-2 NA NA TGTGCCAGCAGCCGAAACGACGGGGACTCTTCCTACGAGCAGTACTTC CASSRNDGDSSYEQYF
TRBJ2-2 TRBV10-3 NA TRBD2 TGTGCCATCAGTGGACTAGCGGGAGGGGACGGGGAGCTGTTTTTT CAISGLAGGDGELFF
TRBJ2-2 TRBV11-3 NA NA TGTGCCAGCAGCTTAGCGGGGGGCCAAGGCGGGGAGCTGTTTTTT CASSLAGGQGGELFF
TRBJ2-3 TRBV12-2 once NA TGTGCAAGTCGCCTACAGGCAGAGTCAGCGCCAGATACGCAGTATTTT CASRLQAESAPDTQYF
TRBJ2-3 TRBV27 NA NA TGTGCCAGCAAAGCGGGCACAGATACGCAGTATTTT CASKAGTDTQYF
TRBJ2-1 TRBV19 NA NA TGTGCCAGTAGTAGGCGGGGAGCCTACAATGAGCAGTTCTTC CASSRRGAYNEQFF
TRBJ1-5 TRBV19 NA TRBD1 TGTGCCAGTAGTGTACGCTCAGGGACAGGGGGCTTCAGCAATCAGCCCCAGCATTTT CASSVRSGTGGFSNQPQHF
TRBJ1-1 TRBV4-1 NA TRBD1 TGCGCCAGCAGCCATCGGGTTACTAGGGGGCAGGGGCACACTGAAGCTTTCTTT CASSHRVTRGQGHTEAFF
TRBJ1-5 TRBV5-1 NA NA TGCGCCAGCAGCTTGGAGGGGGACGCCCATCAGCCCCAGCATTTT CASSLEGDAHQPQHF
TRBJ2-7 TRBV18 NA NA TGTGCCAGCTCACCAAAGTTACAGGGCCACGAGCAGTACTTC CASSPKLQGHEQYF
TRBJ2-1 TRBV5-6 NA TRBD2 TGTGCCAGCAGCTTAGCGGGAGGGTTGGGCAATGAGCAGTTCTTC CASSLAGGLGNEQFF
TRBJ2-7 TRBV18 NA TRBD1 TGTGCCAGCTCTCCCGGGACAGGAACCTACGAGCAGTACTTC CASSPGTGTYEQYF
TRBJ2-7 TRBV2 NA TRBD1 TGTGCCAGCAGTGACCCCGGGACAGGGGGCACCTACGAGCAGTACTTC CASSDPGTGGTYEQYF
TRBJ1-5 TRBV2 NA TRBD1 TGTGCCAGCATTTTGACAGGGGCCGGCAATCAGCCCCAGCATTTT CASILTGAGNQPQHF
TRBJ1-2 TRBV6-5 few TRBD1 TGTGCCAGCAGTTATTCAGGGGGCGATATCTATGGCTACACCTTC CASSYSGGDIYGYTF
TRBJ1-5 TRBV18 NA TRBD1 TGTGCCAGCTCACTGGGACAGTACAATCAGCCCCAGCATTTT CASSLGQYNQPQHF
TRBJ2-5 TRBV7-7 NA NA TGTGCTAGCAGCCCCGACGCTTCGAGCCTACAGCAGTACTTC CASSPDASSLQQYF
TRBJ2-1 TRBV29-1 NA TRBD2 TGCAGCGTTGAAGACTTTTCTGGACTAGGGGTAAGAGATGAGCAGTTCTTC CSVEDFSGLGVRDEQFF
TRBJ2-5 TRBV6-5 NA TRBD2 TGTGCCAGCAGTTACGGCGGTCTACTAGCGGGGGGGACCCAGTACTTC CASSYGGLLAGGTQYF
TRBJ2-5 TRBV5-1 NA TRBD1 TGCGCCAGCAGCTCCCCGCGGCAGGGGGTTGAGACCCAGTACTTC CASSSPRQGVETQYF
TRBJ2-7 TRBV6-5 NA TRBD2 TGTGCCAGCAGTGCCTCCGGGGGGGGCCTCGACGAGCAGTACTTC CASSASGGGLDEQYF
TRBJ1-5 TRBV27 NA TRBD1 TGTGCCAGCAGGGACAGGGCCTATAGCAATCAGCCCCAGCATTTT CASRDRAYSNQPQHF
TRBJ1-5 TRBV18 once NA TGTGCCAGCTCACCCATTGCAGGGCTTAATCAGCCCCAGCATTTT CASSPIAGLNQPQHF
TRBJ2-2 TRBV7-9 NA TRBD1 TGTGCCAGCAGCTTAGTAGGGGGCGCGAACACCGGGGAGCTGTTTTTT CASSLVGGANTGELFF
TRBJ2-6 TRBV9 NA NA TGTGCCAGCAGCGCCAGACAGTTCTCTGGGGCCAACGTCCTGACTTTC CASSARQFSGANVLTF
TRBJ1-2 TRBV7-8 NA TRBD1 TGTGCCAGCAGCTTAGCCCGGGACAGGTCCTATGGCTACACCTTC CASSLARDRSYGYTF
TRBJ2-7 TRBV19 NA NA TGTGCCACCCGGAGTACCTACGAGCAGTACTTC CATRSTYEQYF
TRBJ2-3 TRBV9 NA TRBD2 TGTGCCAGCAGCTCGGGAGGTCCAGATACGCAGTATTTT CASSSGGPDTQYF
TRBJ2-3 TRBV10-2 NA NA TGCGCCAGCAGTGAACGGAGCACAGATACGCAGTATTTT CASSERSTDTQYF
TRBJ1-2 TRBV11-2 once TRBD1 TGTGCCAGCAGCCTCGTTAAGACAGGGCTAGGGAACTATGGCTACACCTTC CASSLVKTGLGNYGYTF
TRBJ2-6 TRBV5-5 NA NA TGTGCCAGCATACCCAGCGAAGTACCTGGGGCCAACGTCCTGACTTTC CASIPSEVPGANVLTF
TRBJ2-1 TRBV5-1 NA NA TGCGCCAGCAGCTTCTTTTTAGACTCCCGCAATGAGCAGTTCTTC CASSFFLDSRNEQFF
TRBJ2-7 TRBV6-5 NA NA TGTGCCAGCAGTTACTCAGGGGGTAGTTCCTACGAGCAGTACTTC CASSYSGGSSYEQYF
TRBJ1-2 TRBV18 NA NA TGTGCCAGCTCACCACCGGGCAGCAATTATAACTATGGCTACACCTTC CASSPPGSNYNYGYTF
TRBJ2-7 TRBV27 once TRBD1 TGTGCCAGCAGTTTGGGACAGTCCTACGAGCAGTACTTC CASSLGQSYEQYF
TRBJ2-5 TRBV28 once NA TGTGCCAGCAGTCCGAGTACCGAGAGGAAAGAGACCCAGTACTTC CASSPSTERKETQYF
TRBJ1-2 TRBV6-1 NA NA TGTGCCAGCAGCGCCTCGGGGAAGGGCTATGGCTACACCTTC CASSASGKGYGYTF
TRBJ1-1 TRBV5-1 NA NA TGCGCCAGCAGCTTGACAGATTCAACTGAAGCTTTCTTT CASSLTDSTEAFF
TRBJ2-7 TRBV9 NA TRBD2 TGTGCCAGCATGCCCGGGACTAGCGGATACGAGCAGTACTTC CASMPGTSGYEQYF
TRBJ2-1 TRBV10-3 NA TRBD2 TGTGCCATCAGGGGGACTAGCGGGGGGAACAATGAGCAGTTCTTC CAIRGTSGGNNEQFF
TRBJ1-5 TRBV6-5 few TRBD1 TGTGCCAGCAGTAAATTACAGGGGGCTGATCAGCCCCAGCATTTT CASSKLQGADQPQHF
TRBJ2-3 TRBV10-3 NA TRBD1 TGTGCCATCAGGGCACAGGGGGTTGTAGATACGCAGTATTTT CAIRAQGVVDTQYF
TRBJ1-2 TRBV9 NA TRBD1 TGTGCCAGCAGCGTAGGGGGAGACAGGGCGTGGGATGGCTACACCTTC CASSVGGDRAWDGYTF
TRBJ1-1 TRBV6-5 few NA TGTGCCAGCAGTTACGGGGGCAGGAAGAGAAACACTGAAGCTTTCTTT CASSYGGRKRNTEAFF
TRBJ2-1 TRBV10-1 NA TRBD2 TGCGCCAGCAGTGAGTCGATCGGATCGGGAGGACATGAGCAGTTCTTC CASSESIGSGGHEQFF
TRBJ1-2 TRBV7-9 NA TRBD1 TGTGCCAGCAGCTTAGACAGGGGGTTGGGCTATGGCTACACCTTC CASSLDRGLGYGYTF
TRBJ1-4 TRBV29-1 NA TRBD1 TGCAGCGTTGTCTTGACAGGGGACGATGAAAAACTGTTTTTT CSVVLTGDDEKLFF
TRBJ2-5 TRBV7-8 once TRBD2 TGTGCCAGCCGCCCTTGGGCTAGCGGCCAAGAGACCCAGTACTTC CASRPWASGQETQYF
TRBJ1-2 TRBV7-2 NA NA TGTGCCAGCAGCTTAGACATGATCGGGTCGATTCATGGCTACACCTTC CASSLDMIGSIHGYTF
TRBJ1-4 TRBV18 NA NA TGTGCCAGCTCTCGAACAGCAGCAACTAATGAAAAACTGTTTTTT CASSRTAATNEKLFF
TRBJ1-6 TRBV28 NA NA TGTGCCAGCAGTTGGTACAGAAGGACCTATAATTCACCCCTCCACTTT CASSWYRRTYNSPLHF